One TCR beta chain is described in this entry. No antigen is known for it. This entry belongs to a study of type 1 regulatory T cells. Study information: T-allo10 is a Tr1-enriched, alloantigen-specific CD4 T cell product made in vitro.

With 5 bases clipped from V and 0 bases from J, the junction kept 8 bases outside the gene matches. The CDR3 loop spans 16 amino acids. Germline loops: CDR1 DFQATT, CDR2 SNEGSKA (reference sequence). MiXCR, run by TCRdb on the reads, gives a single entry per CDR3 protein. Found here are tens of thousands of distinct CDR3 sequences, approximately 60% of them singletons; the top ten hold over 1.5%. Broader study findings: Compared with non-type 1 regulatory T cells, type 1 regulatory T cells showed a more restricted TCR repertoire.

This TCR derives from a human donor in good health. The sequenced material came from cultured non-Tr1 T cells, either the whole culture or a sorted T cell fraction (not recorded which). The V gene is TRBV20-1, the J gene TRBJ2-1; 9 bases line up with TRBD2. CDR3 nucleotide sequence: TGCAGTGCTTTAGCGGGAGCCCCAACCTCCTACAATGAGCAGTTCTTC. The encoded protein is CSALAGAPTSYNEQFF.